This T cell receptor beta chain was profiled in a study of regulatory T cells in long-lasting Graves disease. In the study overall: Less than 3 months of antithyroid drugs had been taken by newly diagnosed Graves' patients.

Germline V lookup: CDR1 SGHRS, CDR2 YFSETQ. V gave up 4 bases and J gave up 8 bases, with 12 bases separating them. The CDR3 has 13 amino acids. Sample time point: newly diagnosed GD, antithyroid drugs for less than 3 months. From RNA extracted from PBMCs, the TCR library was made. Blood from the periphery, nine milliliters in all, was drawn into EDTA tubes. In building TCR beta libraries, iRepertoire HTBI primers were used together with Arm-PCR of CDR3 regions. TCRdb used MiXCR to reprocess the multiplex PCR reads, holding one entry per CDR3 protein. The sample has 350,000 to 400,000 distinct CDR3 sequences, around 15% seen once; the top ten hold 20%. The same data also contributed to another study, on T cells in Graves' hyperthyroidism and ophthalmopathy. That investigation notes: The HTBI primer set drove a first-round RT-PCR of the TCR CDR3. Researchers found most expanded thyroid clonotypes above 0.001 in blood as well.

The chain links TRBV5-1 to TRBJ1-4; D ambiguous. The sample here was peripheral blood mononuclear cells (PBMCs), taken at new diagnosis, from a patient treated with antithyroid drugs. The receptor was derived from a woman between 18 and 30 years old with Graves disease. For the CDR3, the DNA is TGCGCCAGCAGCCGGGGAAAGAGCGAAAAACTGTTTTTT. It encodes CASSRGKSEKLFF.